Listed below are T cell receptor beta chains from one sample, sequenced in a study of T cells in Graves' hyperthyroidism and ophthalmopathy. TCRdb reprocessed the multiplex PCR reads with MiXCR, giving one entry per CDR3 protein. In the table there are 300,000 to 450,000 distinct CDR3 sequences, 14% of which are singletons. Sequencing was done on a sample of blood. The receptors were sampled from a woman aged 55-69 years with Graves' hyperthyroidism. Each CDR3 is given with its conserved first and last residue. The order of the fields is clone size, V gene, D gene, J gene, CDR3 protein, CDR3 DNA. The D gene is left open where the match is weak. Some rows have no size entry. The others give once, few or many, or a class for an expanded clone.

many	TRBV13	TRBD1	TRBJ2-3	CASSSPGQITDTQYF	TGTGCCAGCAGCTCCCCGGGACAGATCACAGATACGCAGTATTTT
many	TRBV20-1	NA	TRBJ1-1	CSARGFTGNTEAFF	TGCAGTGCTAGAGGGTTCACCGGGAACACTGAAGCTTTCTTT
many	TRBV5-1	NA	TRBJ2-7	CASVGTMSGPPYEQYF	TGCGCCAGCGTAGGGACGATGAGCGGGCCCCCCTACGAGCAGTACTTC
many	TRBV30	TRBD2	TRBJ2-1	CAWRGLAGVKQFF	TGTGCCTGGAGGGGACTAGCGGGAGTAAAACAGTTCTTC
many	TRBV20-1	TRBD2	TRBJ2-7	CSASLAGPYEQYF	TGCAGTGCTAGCCTAGCGGGACCCTACGAGCAGTACTTC
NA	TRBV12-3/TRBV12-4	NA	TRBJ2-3	CASSAQRVTDTQYF	TGTGCCAGCAGCGCCCAGCGGGTCACAGATACGCAGTATTTT
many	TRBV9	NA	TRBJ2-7	CASSVGWGSSYEQYF	TGTGCCAGCAGCGTAGGCTGGGGCAGCTCCTACGAGCAGTACTTC
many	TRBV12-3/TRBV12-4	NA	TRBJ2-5	CASSFGEGRRKETQYF	TGTGCCAGCAGTTTCGGTGAGGGACGGAGAAAAGAGACCCAGTACTTC
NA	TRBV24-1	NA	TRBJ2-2	CATSDVPFTGELFF	TGTGCCACCAGTGATGTACCATTCACCGGGGAGCTGTTTTTT
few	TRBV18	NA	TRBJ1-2	CASSRIRGRDYGYTF	TGTGCCAGCTCACGAATCAGGGGAAGGGACTATGGCTACACCTTC
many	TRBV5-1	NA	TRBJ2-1	CASISFMNEQFF	TGCGCCAGCATCTCCTTTATGAATGAGCAGTTCTTC
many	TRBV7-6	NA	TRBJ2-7	CASRAQGDGDYEQYF	TGTGCCAGCAGGGCTCAAGGGGACGGAGATTACGAGCAGTACTTC
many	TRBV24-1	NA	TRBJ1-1	CATSDSEGGGWSTEAFF	TGTGCCACCAGTGATTCGGAGGGGGGCGGGTGGAGCACTGAAGCTTTCTTT
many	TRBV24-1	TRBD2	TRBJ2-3	CATSDPMSGSRDTQYF	TGTGCCACCAGTGACCCCATGAGCGGGAGTAGAGATACGCAGTATTTT
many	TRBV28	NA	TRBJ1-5	CASSSPSAGHQPQHF	TGTGCCAGCAGCTCCCCTTCGGCAGGCCACCAGCCCCAGCATTTT
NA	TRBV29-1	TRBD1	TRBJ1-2	CSVEDQGENYGYTF	TGCAGCGTTGAAGACCAGGGGGAAAACTATGGCTACACCTTC
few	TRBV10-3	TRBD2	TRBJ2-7	CAITRGGASYEQYF	TGTGCCATCACTCGCGGGGGGGCCTCCTACGAGCAGTACTTC
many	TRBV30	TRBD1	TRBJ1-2	CAWSQPGTGVGAYGYTF	TGTGCCTGGAGCCAGCCAGGGACAGGGGTTGGCGCCTATGGCTACACCTTC
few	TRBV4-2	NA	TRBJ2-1	CASSQEPGGSYNEQFF	TGTGCCAGCAGCCAAGAGCCGGGCGGTTCCTACAATGAGCAGTTCTTC
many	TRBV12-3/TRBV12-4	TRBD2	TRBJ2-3	CASSELAGPPTDTQYF	TGTGCCAGCAGCGAACTAGCGGGACCTCCCACAGATACGCAGTATTTT
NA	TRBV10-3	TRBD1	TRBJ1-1	CAISPGQGRTEAFF	TGTGCCATCAGTCCGGGACAGGGTCGGACTGAAGCTTTCTTT
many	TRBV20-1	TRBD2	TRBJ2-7	CSATKGTSAYEQYF	TGCAGTGCTACCAAAGGGACTAGCGCATACGAGCAGTACTTC
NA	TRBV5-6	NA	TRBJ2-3	CASRDWGSGLTQYF	TGTGCCAGCAGGGATTGGGGGTCAGGGCTTACGCAGTATTTT
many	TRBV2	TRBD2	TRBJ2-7	CASRLLWALAGGGEQYF	TGTGCCAGCCGACTCCTTTGGGCACTAGCGGGAGGTGGCGAGCAGTACTTC
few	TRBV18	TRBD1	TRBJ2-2	CASSMPETGSAGELFF	TGTGCCAGCTCAATGCCGGAGACAGGGAGCGCCGGGGAGCTGTTTTTT
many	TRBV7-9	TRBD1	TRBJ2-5	CASSPGQGARQETQYF	TGTGCCAGCAGCCCCGGACAGGGGGCCCGCCAAGAGACCCAGTACTTC
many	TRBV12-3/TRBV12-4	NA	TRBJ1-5	CASSSGGAGGNQPQHF	TGTGCCAGCAGTTCGGGGGGGGCCGGTGGCAATCAGCCCCAGCATTTT
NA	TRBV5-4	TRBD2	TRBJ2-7	CASSLGGGSLYEQYF	TGTGCCAGCAGCTTGGGCGGCGGGAGTCTCTACGAGCAGTACTTC
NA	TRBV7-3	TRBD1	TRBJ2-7	CASSSQPTGSAEQYF	TGTGCCAGCAGCTCACAACCGACAGGGTCCGCCGAGCAGTACTTC
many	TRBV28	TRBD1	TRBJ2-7	CASSLGQPVYEQYF	TGTGCCAGCAGTTTGGGACAGCCCGTCTACGAGCAGTACTTC
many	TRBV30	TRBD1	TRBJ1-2	CAWSRDSDLNGYTF	TGTGCCTGGAGCAGGGACAGCGACCTTAATGGCTACACCTTC
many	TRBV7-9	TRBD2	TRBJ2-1	CASRKREGQFPFF	TGTGCCAGCAGGAAGCGGGAGGGCCAATTTCCGTTCTTC
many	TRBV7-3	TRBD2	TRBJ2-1	CASSLGLAGGLDEQFF	TGTGCCAGCAGCCTCGGACTAGCGGGAGGGCTCGATGAGCAGTTCTTC
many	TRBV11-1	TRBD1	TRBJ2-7	CASSLETGTASDEQYF	TGTGCCAGCAGCTTAGAAACCGGGACAGCGTCGGACGAGCAGTACTTC
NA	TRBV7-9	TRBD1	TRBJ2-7	CASSFTGGAGHEQYF	TGTGCCAGCAGCTTTACAGGGGGCGCAGGCCACGAGCAGTACTTC
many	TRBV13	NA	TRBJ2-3	CASSQRQDTQYF	TGTGCCAGCAGCCAGCGACAAGATACGCAGTATTTT
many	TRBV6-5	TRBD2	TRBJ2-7	CASSYGGGPYEQYF	TGTGCCAGCAGTTACGGCGGGGGACCCTACGAGCAGTACTTC
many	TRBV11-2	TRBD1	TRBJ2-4	CASSLEGQGASIQYF	TGTGCCAGCAGCTTAGAGGGACAGGGGGCGAGCATTCAGTACTTC
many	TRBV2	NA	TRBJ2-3	CASRRDPTDTQYF	TGTGCCAGCAGGAGGGACCCCACAGATACGCAGTATTTT
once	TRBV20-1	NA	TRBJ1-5	CSASPQGRSNQPQHF	TGCAGTGCCAGTCCTCAGGGTAGGAGCAATCAGCCCCAGCATTTT
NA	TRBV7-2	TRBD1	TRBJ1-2	CASSSPDRVGYTF	TGTGCCAGCAGCTCCCCGGACAGGGTCGGCTACACCTTC
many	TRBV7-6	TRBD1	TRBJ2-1	CASSLVGTGGNEQFF	TGTGCCAGCAGCTTAGTAGGGACAGGGGGTAATGAGCAGTTCTTC
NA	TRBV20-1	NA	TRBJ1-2	CSAREDSLSQVGGGYTF	TGCAGTGCTAGAGAGGATTCTTTATCACAGGTTGGGGGTGGCTACACCTTC
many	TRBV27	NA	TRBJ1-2	CASSDLRTKYGYTF	TGTGCCAGCAGTGACCTTAGGACAAAGTATGGCTACACCTTC
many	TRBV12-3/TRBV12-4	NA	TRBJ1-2	CASSWAGTGYTF	TGTGCCAGCAGTTGGGCGGGGACGGGCTACACCTTC
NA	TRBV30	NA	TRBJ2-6	CAWSGSGPANVLTF	TGTGCCTGGAGCGGCTCGGGCCCGGCCAACGTCCTGACTTTC
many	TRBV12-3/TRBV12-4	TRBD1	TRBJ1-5	CASTFDRVHQPQHF	TGTGCCAGCACTTTCGACAGGGTCCATCAGCCCCAGCATTTT
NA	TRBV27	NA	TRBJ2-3	CASRAGSTDTQYF	TGTGCCAGCAGGGCAGGGTCGACGGATACGCAGTATTTT
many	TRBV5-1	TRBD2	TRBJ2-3	CASSTGLAGGTDTQYF	TGCGCCAGCAGCACAGGACTAGCGGGAGGCACAGATACGCAGTATTTT
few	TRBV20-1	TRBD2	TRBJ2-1	CSALSGSGDNEQFF	TGCAGTGCCTTGAGCGGGAGCGGAGACAATGAGCAGTTCTTC
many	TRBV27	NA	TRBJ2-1	CASSFTANEQFF	TGTGCCAGCAGTTTTACAGCGAATGAGCAGTTCTTC
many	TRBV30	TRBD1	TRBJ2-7	CAWTLMGRDRKPYEQYF	TGTGCCTGGACCCTCATGGGCCGGGACAGAAAACCCTACGAGCAGTACTTC
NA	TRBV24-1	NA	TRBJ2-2	CATSDPTSFNTGELFF	TGTGCCACCAGTGACCCTACAAGTTTCAACACCGGGGAGCTGTTTTTT
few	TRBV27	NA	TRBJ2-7	CASSPGWGQLTYEQYF	TGTGCCAGCAGCCCCGGGTGGGGCCAACTTACCTACGAGCAGTACTTC
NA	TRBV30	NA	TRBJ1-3	CAWSGQAGNTIYF	TGTGCCTGGAGTGGTCAGGCTGGAAACACCATATATTTT